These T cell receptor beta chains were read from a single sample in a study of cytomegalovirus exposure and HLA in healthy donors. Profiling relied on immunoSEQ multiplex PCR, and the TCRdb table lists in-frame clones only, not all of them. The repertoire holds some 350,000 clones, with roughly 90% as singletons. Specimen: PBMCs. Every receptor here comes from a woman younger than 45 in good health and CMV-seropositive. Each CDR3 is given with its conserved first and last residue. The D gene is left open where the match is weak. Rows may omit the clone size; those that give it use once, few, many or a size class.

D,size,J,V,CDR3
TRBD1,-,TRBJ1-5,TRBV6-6,CASSHGTGLINQPQHF
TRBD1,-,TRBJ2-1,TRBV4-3,CASSPQTGDNEQFF
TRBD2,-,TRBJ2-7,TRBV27,CASSFYGGSYEQYF
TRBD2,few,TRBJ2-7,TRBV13,CASSYRTSGSYEQYF
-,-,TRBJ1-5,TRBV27,CASSQQGMVQPQHF
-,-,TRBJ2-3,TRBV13,CASSLSMNPTDTQYF
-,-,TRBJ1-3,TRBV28,CASSLRGGAGNTIYF
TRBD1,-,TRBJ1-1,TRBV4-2,CASTDRGGSNTEAFF
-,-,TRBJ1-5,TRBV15,CATSRDRGQPQHF
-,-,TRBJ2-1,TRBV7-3,CASSPSPTTSTNEQFF
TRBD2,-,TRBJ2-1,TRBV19,CASSISGSVEQFF
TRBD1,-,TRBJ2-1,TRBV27,CASSLRQGANNEQFF
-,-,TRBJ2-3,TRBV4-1,CASSQVVGPTTDTQYF
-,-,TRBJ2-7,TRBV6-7,CASISGLQTPYEQYF
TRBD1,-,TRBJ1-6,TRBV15,CATSARTGPFSPLHF
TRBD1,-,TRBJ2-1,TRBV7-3,CASSLVGGLPYNEQFF
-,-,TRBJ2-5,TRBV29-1,CSVEGQGPQETQYF
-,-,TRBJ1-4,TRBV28,CATTREGLSEKLFF
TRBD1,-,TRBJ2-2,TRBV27,CASLNRGAGELFF
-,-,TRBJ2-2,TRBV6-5,CASSYWGLDVELFF
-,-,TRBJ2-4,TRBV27,CASSTLLVGGAKNIQYF
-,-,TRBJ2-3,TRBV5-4,CASSLSQRGTDTQYF
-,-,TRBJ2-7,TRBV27,CASSLNLLGYEQYF
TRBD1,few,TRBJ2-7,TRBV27,CASMDRFYEQYF
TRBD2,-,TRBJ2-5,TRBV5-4,CASSLATSGRRQETQYF
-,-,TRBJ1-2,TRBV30,CAWRPGSYGYTF
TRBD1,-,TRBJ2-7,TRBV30,CAWSVGTGVYYEQYF
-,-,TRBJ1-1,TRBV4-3,CASSQAQALNTEAFF
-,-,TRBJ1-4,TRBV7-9,CASSITAGGEKLFF
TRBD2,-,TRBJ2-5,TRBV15,CATGPSAGGQETQYF